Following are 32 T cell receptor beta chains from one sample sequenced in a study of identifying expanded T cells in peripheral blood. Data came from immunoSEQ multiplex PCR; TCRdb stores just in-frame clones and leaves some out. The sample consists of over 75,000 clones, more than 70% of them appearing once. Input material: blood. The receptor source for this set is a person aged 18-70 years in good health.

The CDR3: CASSLNSLGVYEQYF. Written as DNA, the CDR3 is TGTGCCAGCAGCTTGAACAGCCTAGGAGTCTACGAGCAGTACTTC. The chain is built from TRBV4-2 and TRBJ2-7; unclear D gene. The CDR3 is 15 residues long. Germline V lookup: CDR1 LGHNA, CDR2 YNFKEQ. Trimming removed 5 bases at V and 3 bases at J, with 17 bases between.

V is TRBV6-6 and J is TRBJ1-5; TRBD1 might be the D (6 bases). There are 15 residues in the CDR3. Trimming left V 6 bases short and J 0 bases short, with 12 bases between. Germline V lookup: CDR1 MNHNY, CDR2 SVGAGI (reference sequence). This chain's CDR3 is CASSALGASNQPQHF. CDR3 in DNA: TGTGCCAGCAGCGCCCTGGGGGCTAGCAATCAGCCCCAGCATTTT.

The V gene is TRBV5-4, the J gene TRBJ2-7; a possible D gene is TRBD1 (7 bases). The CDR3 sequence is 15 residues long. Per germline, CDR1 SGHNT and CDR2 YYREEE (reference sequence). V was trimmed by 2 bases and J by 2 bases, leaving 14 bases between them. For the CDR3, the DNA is TGTGCCAGCAGCTTCAGGGGGGCCACACCCTACGAGCAGTACTTC. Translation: CASSFRGATPYEQYF.

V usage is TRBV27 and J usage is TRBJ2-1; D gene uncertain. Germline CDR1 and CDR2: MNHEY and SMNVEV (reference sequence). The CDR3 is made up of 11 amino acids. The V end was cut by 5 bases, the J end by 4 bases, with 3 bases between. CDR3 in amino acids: CASSQYNEQFF. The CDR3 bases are TGTGCCAGCAGTCAGTACAATGAGCAGTTCTTC.

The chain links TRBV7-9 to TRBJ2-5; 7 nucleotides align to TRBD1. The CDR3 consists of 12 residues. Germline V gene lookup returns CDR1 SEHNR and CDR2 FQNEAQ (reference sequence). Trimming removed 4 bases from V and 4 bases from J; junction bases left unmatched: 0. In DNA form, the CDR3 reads TGTGCCAGCAGCTACAGGGGAGAGACCCAGTACTTC. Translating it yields CASSYRGETQYF.

CDR3 coding DNA: TGCGCCAGCAGCCCCGGACTAGCGGTCACCACAGATACGCAGTATTTT. It translates to CASSPGLAVTTDTQYF. This chain uses TRBV5-1 with TRBJ2-3, with 10 nucleotides matching TRBD2. CDR3 length: 16 amino acids. In germline, CDR1 is SGHRS, CDR2 YFSETQ. V trimming: 4 bases; J trimming: 2 bases; junction bases outside the gene matches: 7.

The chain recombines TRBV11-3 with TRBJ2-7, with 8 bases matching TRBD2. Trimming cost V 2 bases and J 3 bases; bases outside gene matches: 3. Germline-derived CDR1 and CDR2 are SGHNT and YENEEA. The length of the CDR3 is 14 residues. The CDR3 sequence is CASSLRGGRYEQYF. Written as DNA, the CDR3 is TGTGCCAGCAGCTTACGGGGGGGTCGCTACGAGCAGTACTTC.

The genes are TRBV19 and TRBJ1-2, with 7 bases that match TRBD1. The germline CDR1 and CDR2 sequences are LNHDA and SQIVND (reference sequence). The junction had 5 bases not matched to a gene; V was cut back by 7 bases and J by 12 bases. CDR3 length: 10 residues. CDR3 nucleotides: TGTGCCAGTAACAACAGGGGCCACACCTTC. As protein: CASNNRGHTF.

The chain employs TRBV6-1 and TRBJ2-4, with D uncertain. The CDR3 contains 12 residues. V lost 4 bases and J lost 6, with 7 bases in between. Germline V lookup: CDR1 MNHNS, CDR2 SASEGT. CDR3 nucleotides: TGTGCCAGCAGTGCCGGGCGAAACATTCAGTACTTC. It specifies CASSAGRNIQYF.

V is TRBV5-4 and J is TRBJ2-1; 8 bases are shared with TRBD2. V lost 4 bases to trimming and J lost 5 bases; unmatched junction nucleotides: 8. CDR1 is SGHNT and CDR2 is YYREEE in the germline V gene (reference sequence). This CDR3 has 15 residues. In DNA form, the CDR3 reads TGTGCCAGCAGCCCGCGGGGGGATGGGAACAATGAGCAGTTCTTC. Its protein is CASSPRGDGNNEQFF.

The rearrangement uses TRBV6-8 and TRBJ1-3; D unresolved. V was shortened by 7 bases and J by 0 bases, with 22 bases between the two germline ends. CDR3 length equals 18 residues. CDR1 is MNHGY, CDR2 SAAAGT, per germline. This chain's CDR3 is CASKRLPEGVYSGNTIYF. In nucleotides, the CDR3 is TGTGCCAGCAAGCGCCTTCCGGAGGGCGTCTACTCTGGAAACACCATATATTTT.

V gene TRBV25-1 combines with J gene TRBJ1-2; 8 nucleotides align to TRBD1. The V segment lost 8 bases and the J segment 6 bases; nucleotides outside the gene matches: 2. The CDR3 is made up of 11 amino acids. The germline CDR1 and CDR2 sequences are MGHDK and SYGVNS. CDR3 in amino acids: CASRQGNGYTF. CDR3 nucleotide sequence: TGTGCCAGCCGACAGGGGAATGGCTACACCTTC.

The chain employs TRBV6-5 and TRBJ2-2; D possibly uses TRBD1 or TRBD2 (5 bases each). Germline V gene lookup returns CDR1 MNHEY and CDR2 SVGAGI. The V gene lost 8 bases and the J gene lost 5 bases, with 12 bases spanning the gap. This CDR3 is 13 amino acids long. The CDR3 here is CASRRGVTGELFF. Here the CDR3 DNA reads TGTGCCAGCCGGAGAGGGGTGACCGGGGAGCTGTTTTTT.

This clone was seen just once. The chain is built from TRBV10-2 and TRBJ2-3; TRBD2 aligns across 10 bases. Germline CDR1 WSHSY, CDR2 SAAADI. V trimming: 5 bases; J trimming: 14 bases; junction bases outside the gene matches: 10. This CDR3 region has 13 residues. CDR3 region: CASSQNLAGDWYF. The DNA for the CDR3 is TGCGCCAGCAGTCAGAACCTAGCGGGGGATTGGTATTTT.

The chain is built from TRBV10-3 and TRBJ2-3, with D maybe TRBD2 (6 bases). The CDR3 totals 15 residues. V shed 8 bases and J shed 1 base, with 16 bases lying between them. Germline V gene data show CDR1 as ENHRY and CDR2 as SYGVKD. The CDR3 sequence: CAIRRGSEGTDTQYF. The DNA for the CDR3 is TGTGCCATCCGGAGGGGTAGTGAAGGCACAGATACGCAGTATTTT.

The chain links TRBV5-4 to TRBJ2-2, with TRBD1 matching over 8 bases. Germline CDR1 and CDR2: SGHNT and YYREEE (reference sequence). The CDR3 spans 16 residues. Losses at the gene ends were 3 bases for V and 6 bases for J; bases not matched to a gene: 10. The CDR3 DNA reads TGTGCCAGCAGCTCCTCGGACAGGGAAGTCTCCGGGGAGCTGTTTTTT. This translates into CASSSSDREVSGELFF.

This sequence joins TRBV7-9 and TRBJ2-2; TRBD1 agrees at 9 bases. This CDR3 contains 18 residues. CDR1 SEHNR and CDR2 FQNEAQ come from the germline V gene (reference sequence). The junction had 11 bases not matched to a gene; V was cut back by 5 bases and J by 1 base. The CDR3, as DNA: TGTGCCAGCAGCCCCGGGACAGGGAAGCGCGAGAACACCGGGGAGCTGTTTTTT. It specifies CASSPGTGKRENTGELFF.

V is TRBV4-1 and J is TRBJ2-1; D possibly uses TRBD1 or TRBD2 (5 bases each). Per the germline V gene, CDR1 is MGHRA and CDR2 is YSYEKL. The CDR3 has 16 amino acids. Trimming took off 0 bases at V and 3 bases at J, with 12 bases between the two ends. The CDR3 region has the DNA TGCGCCAGCAGCCAAGACGGGACGGATGTCTACAATGAGCAGTTCTTC. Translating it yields CASSQDGTDVYNEQFF.

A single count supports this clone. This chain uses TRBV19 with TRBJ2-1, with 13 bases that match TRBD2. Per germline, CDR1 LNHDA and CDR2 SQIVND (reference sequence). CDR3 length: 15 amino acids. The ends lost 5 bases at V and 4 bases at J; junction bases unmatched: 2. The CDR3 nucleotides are TGTGCCAGTAGTGAGACTAGCGGGAGGTACAATGAGCAGTTCTTC. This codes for CASSETSGRYNEQFF.

The CDR3 DNA reads as TGTGCCAGCAGCGTAGCGACAGGGTCGACCGGGGAGCTGTTTTTT. Its translation: CASSVATGSTGELFF. The rearrangement joins TRBV9 to TRBJ2-2, with TRBD1 identical over 7 bases. Germline CDR1 is SGDLS and CDR2 is YYNGEE. J lost 5 bases, V lost 0 bases, and 4 bases had no gene match. This CDR3 is built from 15 residues.

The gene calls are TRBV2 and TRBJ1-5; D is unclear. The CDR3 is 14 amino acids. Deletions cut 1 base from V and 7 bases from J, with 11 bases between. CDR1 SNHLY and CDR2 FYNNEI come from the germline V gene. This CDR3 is CASSEGSLGQPQHF. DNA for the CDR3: TGTGCCAGCAGTGAAGGTTCATTGGGACAGCCCCAGCATTTT.

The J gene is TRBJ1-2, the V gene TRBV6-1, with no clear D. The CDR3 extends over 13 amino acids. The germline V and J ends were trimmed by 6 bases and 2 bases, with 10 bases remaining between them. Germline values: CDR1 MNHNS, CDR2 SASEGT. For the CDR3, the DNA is TGTGCCAGCAGGCCCACCGACAACTATGGCTACACCTTC. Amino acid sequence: CASRPTDNYGYTF.

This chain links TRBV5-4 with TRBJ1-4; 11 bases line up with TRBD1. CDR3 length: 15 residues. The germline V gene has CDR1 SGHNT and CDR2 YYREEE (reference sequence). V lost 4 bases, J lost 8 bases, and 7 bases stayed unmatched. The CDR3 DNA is TGTGCCAGCAGCAAGTGGACAGGGGGCGTCGAAAAACTGTTTTTT. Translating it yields CASSKWTGGVEKLFF.

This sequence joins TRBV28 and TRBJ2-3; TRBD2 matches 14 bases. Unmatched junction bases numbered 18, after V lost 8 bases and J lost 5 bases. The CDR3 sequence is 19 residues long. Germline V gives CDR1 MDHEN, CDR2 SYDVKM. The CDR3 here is CASAWPTSGRAERRDTQYF. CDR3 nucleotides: TGTGCCAGCGCATGGCCGACTAGCGGGAGGGCGGAAAGGAGAGATACGCAGTATTTT.

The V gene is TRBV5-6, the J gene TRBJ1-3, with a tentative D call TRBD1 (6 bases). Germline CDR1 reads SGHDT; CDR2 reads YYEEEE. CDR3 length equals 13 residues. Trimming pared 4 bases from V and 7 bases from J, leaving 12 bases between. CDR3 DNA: TGTGCCAGCAGCCCCCGGAGGGGGAACACCATATATTTT. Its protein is CASSPRRGNTIYF.

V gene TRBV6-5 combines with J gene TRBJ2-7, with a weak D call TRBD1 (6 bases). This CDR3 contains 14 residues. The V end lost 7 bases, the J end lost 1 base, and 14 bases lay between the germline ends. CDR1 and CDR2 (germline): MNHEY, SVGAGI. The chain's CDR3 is CASKWAGESYEQYF. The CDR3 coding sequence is TGTGCCAGCAAATGGGCAGGGGAATCCTACGAGCAGTACTTC.

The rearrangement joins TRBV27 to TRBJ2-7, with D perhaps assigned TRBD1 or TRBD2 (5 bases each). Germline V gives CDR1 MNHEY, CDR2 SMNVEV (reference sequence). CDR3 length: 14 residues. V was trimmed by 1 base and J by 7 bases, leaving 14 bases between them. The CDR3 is CASSLLGDLAEQYF. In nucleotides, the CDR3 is TGTGCCAGCAGTTTATTAGGGGACCTTGCGGAGCAGTACTTC.

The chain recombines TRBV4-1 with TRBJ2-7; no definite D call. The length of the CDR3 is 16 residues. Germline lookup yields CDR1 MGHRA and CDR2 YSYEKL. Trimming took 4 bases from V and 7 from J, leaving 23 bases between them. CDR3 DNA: TGCGCCAGCAGCCGATTCTCTGACTCCGGCATAGGGGAGCAGTACTTC. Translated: CASSRFSDSGIGEQYF.

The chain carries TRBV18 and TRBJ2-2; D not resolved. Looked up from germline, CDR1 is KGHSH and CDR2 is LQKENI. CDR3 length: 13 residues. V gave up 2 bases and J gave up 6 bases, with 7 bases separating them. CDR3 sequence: CASSPGRPGELFF. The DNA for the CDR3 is TGTGCCAGCTCACCAGGGCGACCCGGGGAGCTGTTTTTT.

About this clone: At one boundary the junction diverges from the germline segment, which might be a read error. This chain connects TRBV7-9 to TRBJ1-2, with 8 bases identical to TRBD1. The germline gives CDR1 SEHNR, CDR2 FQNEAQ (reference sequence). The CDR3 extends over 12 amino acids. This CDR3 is CASSLKPGQEPF. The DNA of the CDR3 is TGTGCCAGCAGCTTAAAGCCGGGACAGGAGCCCTTC.

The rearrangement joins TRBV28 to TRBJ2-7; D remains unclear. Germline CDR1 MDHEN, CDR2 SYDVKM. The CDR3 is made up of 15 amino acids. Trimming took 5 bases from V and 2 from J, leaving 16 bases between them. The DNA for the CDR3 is TGTGCCAGCAGTCCCCGGCGCGGCCTAGCCTACGAGCAGTACTTC. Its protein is CASSPRRGLAYEQYF. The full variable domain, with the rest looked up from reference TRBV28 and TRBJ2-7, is DVKVTQSSRYLVKRTGEKVFLECVQDMDHENMFWYRQDPGLGLRLIYFSYDVKMKEKGDIPEGYSVSREKKERFSLILESASTNQTSMYLCASSPRRGLAYEQYFGPGTRLTVT.

The DNA of the CDR3 is TGTGCCAGCAGCCACGGACTAGGTCAAGAGACCCAGTACTTC. Translation: CASSHGLGQETQYF. The chain links TRBV7-2 to TRBJ2-5; 7 bases align to TRBD2. Germline CDR1 SGHTA, CDR2 FQGNSA. V was clipped by 5 bases and J by 2 bases; unmatched bases: 5. This CDR3 has 14 residues. The complete variable domain, with remaining parts taken from reference TRBV7-2 and TRBJ2-5, reads GAGVSQSPSNKVTEKGKDVELRCDPISGHTALYWYRQSLGQGLEFLIYFQGNSAPDKSGLPSDRFSAERTGGSVSTLTIQRTQQEDSAVYLCASSHGLGQETQYFGPGTRLLVL.